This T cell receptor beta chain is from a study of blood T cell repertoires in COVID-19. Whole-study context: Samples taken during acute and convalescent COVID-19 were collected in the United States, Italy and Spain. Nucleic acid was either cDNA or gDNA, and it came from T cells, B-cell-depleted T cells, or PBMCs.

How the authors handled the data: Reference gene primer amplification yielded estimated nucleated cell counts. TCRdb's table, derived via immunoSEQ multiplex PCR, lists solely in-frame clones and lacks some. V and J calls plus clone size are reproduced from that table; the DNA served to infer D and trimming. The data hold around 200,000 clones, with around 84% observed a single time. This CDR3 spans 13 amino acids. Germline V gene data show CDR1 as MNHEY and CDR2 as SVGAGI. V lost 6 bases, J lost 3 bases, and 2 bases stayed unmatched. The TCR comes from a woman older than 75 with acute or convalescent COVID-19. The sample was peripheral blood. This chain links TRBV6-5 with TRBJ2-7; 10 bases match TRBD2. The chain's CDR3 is CASRLAGVYEQYF. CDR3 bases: TGTGCCAGCAGGCTAGCGGGAGTCTACGAGCAGTACTTC.